This entry lists 21 T cell receptor beta chains sequenced from one sample in a study of CD8+ T cells in alopecia areata. The sequencing template was cDNA reverse transcribed from extracted RNA. Measured with immunoSEQ multiplex PCR; TCRdb has only the in-frame clones, and not every one. The table lists 95,000 to 120,000 clones, 56% of them singletons. This sample's treatment: oral pan-JAK inhibitor, 5-10 mg twice daily. The sequenced sample was CD4+ T cells sorted from blood, obtained at week 24, from a patient treated with tofacitinib. Receptor source: a human donor with alopecia areata.

The chain is built from TRBV7-9 and TRBJ2-7; D is unresolved. V was cut by 2 bases and J by 7 bases, with 15 bases left in between. CDR1 is SEHNR, CDR2 FQNEAQ, per germline (reference sequence). The CDR3 is 14 amino acids. The chain's CDR3 is CASSLHQASREQYF. Written as DNA, the CDR3 is TGTGCCAGCAGCTTACACCAAGCAAGTAGAGAGCAGTACTTC.

This chain uses TRBV9 with TRBJ2-3; 9 nucleotides agree with TRBD2. The trim removed 6 bases at V and 2 bases at J, leaving 7 bases unmatched. CDR1 and CDR2 from the germline V gene are SGDLS and YYNGEE. This CDR3 has 15 amino acids. CDR3 protein: CASNPLAGTTDTQYF. For the CDR3, the DNA is TGTGCCAGCAATCCGCTAGCGGGGACCACAGATACGCAGTATTTT.

This clone was seen a single time. The chain couples TRBV4-1 to TRBJ2-1; D perhaps matches TRBD2 (6 bases). The CDR3 consists of 12 residues. Germline values: CDR1 MGHRA, CDR2 YSYEKL. V was shortened by 0 bases and J by 13 bases, with 10 bases between the two germline ends. The CDR3 DNA follows: TGCGCCAGCAGCCAAGAGGTGGGGGGACAGTTCTTC. Its protein is CASSQEVGGQFF.

The rearrangement joins TRBV6-1 to TRBJ2-1; D is possibly TRBD1 or TRBD2 (5 bases each). The V gene's germline CDR1 is MNHNS and CDR2 SASEGT. This CDR3 contains 13 residues. Between the trimmed V and J ends, which lost 4 bases and 4 bases, there was a span of 8 bases. This CDR3 reads CASSGDGYNEQFF. In DNA form, the CDR3 reads TGTGCCAGCAGTGGGGACGGGTACAATGAGCAGTTCTTC.

This clone was recorded a few times. This chain joins TRBV23-1 and TRBJ2-2; D gene uncertain. TRBV23-1 is labeled an ORF, and its function is uncertain. The germline V and J ends were trimmed by 7 bases and 6 bases, with 18 bases remaining between them. This CDR3 has 15 residues. CDR3 region: CASIPNGVGAGELFF. In DNA form, the CDR3 reads TGCGCCAGCATCCCCAATGGGGTAGGCGCCGGGGAGCTGTTTTTT.

This rearrangement joins TRBV29-1 to TRBJ2-1; 8 bases fit TRBD2. Germline values: CDR1 SQVTM, CDR2 ANQGSEA. The CDR3 spans 16 residues. V was pared by 6 bases and J by 7 bases, with 17 bases of the junction left unmatched. CDR3 in DNA: TGCAGCGTCAAACTAGCGGCGGGGATCGACGGAAATGAGCAGTTCTTC. It is translated as CSVKLAAGIDGNEQFF.

The chain recombines TRBV7-6 with TRBJ1-6; D gene uncertain. V dropped 5 bases and J dropped 7 bases, with 6 bases sitting between them. This CDR3 contains 12 residues. Germline CDR1 reads SGHVS; CDR2 reads FNYEAQ. CDR3 residues: CASSLPNSPLHF. The CDR3 coding sequence is TGTGCCAGCAGCCTCCCCAATTCACCCCTCCACTTT.

This clone was picked up a small number of times. CDR3 in amino acids: CASSFSYEQYF. The CDR3 region has the DNA TGTGCCAGCAGCTTCAGCTACGAGCAGTACTTC. The genes are TRBV11-2 and TRBJ2-7; D is ambiguous. Germline V gene data show CDR1 as SGHAT and CDR2 as FQNNGV. CDR3 length: 11 residues. The V end was cut by 3 bases, the J end by 3 bases, with 3 bases between.

The rearrangement joins TRBV29-1 to TRBJ1-1; D not certain. The V end was cut by 3 bases, the J end by 4 bases, with 12 bases between. Germline V CDR1 and CDR2: SQVTM, ANQGSEA. CDR3 length: 13 residues. CDR3 coding DNA: TGCAGCGTTGAGTGGGGTGTAGGCACTGAAGCTTTCTTT. Its translation is CSVEWGVGTEAFF.

V gene TRBV4-1 combines with J gene TRBJ2-1; 10 bases are shared with TRBD1. V gave up 3 bases and J gave up 9 bases; unmatched junction bases: 11. The germline gives CDR1 MGHRA, CDR2 YSYEKL. The CDR3 length is 16 residues. The CDR3 DNA sequence: TGCGCCAGCAGCCACCGGGACAGGGGTCCTGGTAGTGAGCAGTTCTTC. Encoded protein: CASSHRDRGPGSEQFF.

The V call is TRBV5-4, the J call TRBJ2-1, with D possibly TRBD2 on 5 matching bases. V lost 1 base and J lost 6, with 5 bases in between. The CDR3 is made up of 12 amino acids. Germline CDR1 and CDR2: SGHNT and YYREEE (reference sequence). CDR3 coding DNA: TGTGCCAGCAGCTTGCTAGCCAATGAGCAGTTCTTC. Its translation is CASSLLANEQFF.

V is TRBV29-1 and J is TRBJ2-6; 7 bases match TRBD1. With V trimmed by 1 base and J by 0 bases, 9 bases remained unmatched. This CDR3 comprises 18 residues. Germline-derived CDR1 and CDR2 are SQVTM and ANQGSEA. CDR3 bases: TGCAGCGTTGAAGCAAACAGGGGAAGCATCTCTGGGGCCAACGTCCTGACTTTC. Protein: CSVEANRGSISGANVLTF.

The chain has TRBV9 and TRBJ2-1; D might be TRBD2 (6 bases). Germline V lookup: CDR1 SGDLS, CDR2 YYNGEE. The CDR3 spans 16 residues. The V end was cut by 0 bases, the J end by 1 base, with 11 bases between. CDR3 residues: CASSVGGRRSYNEQFF. DNA of the CDR3: TGTGCCAGCAGCGTAGGGGGGAGGAGGTCCTACAATGAGCAGTTCTTC. Drawing the rest from reference TRBV9 and TRBJ2-1, the complete variable domain is DSGVTQTPKHLITATGQRVTLRCSPRSGDLSVYWYQQSLDQGLQFLIQYYNGEERAKGNILERFSAQQFPDLHSELNLSSLELGDSALYFCASSVGGRRSYNEQFFGPGTRLTVL.

The rearrangement links TRBV4-3 to TRBJ2-4; D not resolved. Per the germline V gene, CDR1 is LGHNA and CDR2 is YSLEER. The V end lost 0 bases, the J end lost 0 bases, and 6 bases lay between the germline ends. This CDR3 is built from 15 residues. In DNA, the CDR3 is TGCGCCAGCAGCCAAGATCGGCTAGCCAAAAACATTCAGTACTTC. Protein: CASSQDRLAKNIQYF.

The J gene is TRBJ2-1, the V gene TRBV5-1; D call uncertain. V gave up 0 bases and J gave up 6 bases, with 7 bases separating them. The CDR3 contains 13 residues. From germline, CDR1 is SGHRS and CDR2 YFSETQ. The CDR3 loop reads CASSLDGVNEQFF. CDR3 nucleotide sequence: TGCGCCAGCAGCTTGGATGGAGTCAATGAGCAGTTCTTC.

This clone was observed a handful of times. V and J are TRBV29-1 and TRBJ2-3; D is possibly TRBD1 (6 bases). V lost 1 base and J lost 4, with 9 bases in between. Germline CDR1 SQVTM, CDR2 ANQGSEA. There are 13 residues in the CDR3. The CDR3, as DNA: TGCAGCGTTGAAGTGCAGGGGTCAGATACGCAGTATTTT. Translation gives CSVEVQGSDTQYF.

This clone was recorded a few times. The chain employs TRBV29-1 and TRBJ2-7; D remains ambiguous. The V gene's germline CDR1 is SQVTM and CDR2 ANQGSEA. V shed 4 bases and J shed 3 bases, with 13 bases lying between them. The CDR3 length is 13 residues. Here the CDR3 reads CSVAVQESYEQYF. CDR3 DNA sequence: TGCAGCGTTGCGGTTCAGGAGAGCTACGAGCAGTACTTC.

The V call is TRBV18, the J call TRBJ2-7; D not certain. Germline CDR1 and CDR2: KGHSH and LQKENI. V was pared by 2 bases and J by 4 bases, with 9 bases between. CDR3 length equals 13 residues. The CDR3 spells CASSPTSGYEQYF. In DNA, the CDR3 is TGTGCCAGCTCACCAACATCCGGATACGAGCAGTACTTC.

The chain has TRBV10-3 and TRBJ2-1; D ambiguous. The CDR3 length is 12 residues. Germline CDR1 reads ENHRY; CDR2 reads SYGVKD. V dropped 4 bases and J dropped 5 bases, with 6 bases sitting between them. CDR3 DNA sequence: TGTGCCATCAGTGCTTCCAACAATGAGCAGTTCTTC. Its translation is CAISASNNEQFF.

The gene calls are TRBV7-2 and TRBJ1-2, with a weak D call TRBD1 (6 bases). V was shortened by 0 bases and J by 6 bases, with 20 bases between the two germline ends. Looked up from germline, CDR1 is SGHTA and CDR2 is FQGNSA. This CDR3 has 17 amino acids. The CDR3 sequence: CASSLASTGAHRDGYTF. DNA of the CDR3: TGTGCCAGCAGCTTAGCATCGACGGGGGCGCATAGGGATGGCTACACCTTC.

A remark on this clone: Lacking the conserved final phenylalanine or tryptophan, this CDR3 likely reflects a read error. It is unclear where the CDR3 begins or ends on the DNA, so no DNA is shown, and the CDR3 is as TCRdb lists it. The rearrangement links TRBV6-5 to TRBJ2-7. CDR1 is MNHEY and CDR2 is SVGAGI in the germline V gene. The CDR3 spans 12 amino acids, including both terminal residues. CDR3 residues: CASTDPRGRVEL.